Shown below are 20 T cell receptor beta chains from a single sample sequenced in a study of blood T cell repertoires in COVID-19. Repertoires were generated with immunoSEQ multiplex PCR, while TCRdb's copy carries only in-frame clones and drops some. The data hold 150,000 to 180,000 clones, with roughly 89% observed a single time. Material: peripheral blood. The receptors come from a man aged 50-60 years with acute or convalescent COVID-19.

This chain uses TRBV4-1 with TRBJ1-6, with 9 bases that match TRBD1. Germline V gene sequence: CDR1 MGHRA, CDR2 YSYEKL. The CDR3 consists of 18 residues. The junction had 9 bases not matched to a gene; V was cut back by 3 bases and J by 3 bases. CDR3 residues: CASSHISGTGNYNSPLHF. DNA of the CDR3: TGCGCCAGCAGCCATATTTCCGGGACAGGGAACTATAATTCACCCCTCCACTTT.

The CDR3 reads CASSSFFRDRVNEQYV. The CDR3 coding sequence is TGTGCCAGCAGCAGCTTTTTTCGGGACAGGGTAAACGAGCAGTACGTC. The rearrangement uses TRBV21-1 and TRBJ2-7; TRBD1 is taken as the D call from the table, unchecked against the DNA. TRBV21-1 is a known pseudogene. This CDR3 is built from 16 residues.

The chain has TRBV18 and TRBJ2-5, with 9 nucleotides matching TRBD1. V lost 6 bases, J lost 2 bases, and 4 bases stayed unmatched. CDR1 KGHSH and CDR2 LQKENI come from the germline V gene. This CDR3 contains 14 residues. In DNA form, the CDR3 reads TGTGCCAGCTCGCTGACAGGGGGGCAAGAGACCCAGTACTTC. Translation: CASSLTGGQETQYF.

V usage is TRBV6-2 or TRBV6-3 and J usage is TRBJ2-5; 11 bases match TRBD2. The germline V gene encodes CDR1 MNHEY and CDR2 SVGEGT. This CDR3 comprises 17 residues. Losses at the gene ends were 2 bases for V and 4 bases for J; bases not matched to a gene: 9. CDR3 in DNA: TGTGCCAGCAGTTACGGGTTAGCGGGAGGGTCTGGAGAGACCCAGTACTTC. Amino acid sequence: CASSYGLAGGSGETQYF.

This sequence joins TRBV27 and TRBJ1-3, with D perhaps TRBD1 (5 bases). Germline lookup yields CDR1 MNHEY and CDR2 SMNVEV (reference sequence). The CDR3 has 14 residues. The V end lost 5 bases, the J end lost 4 bases, and 12 bases lay between the germline ends. The CDR3 DNA reads as TGTGCCAGCAGTCGGGGGGGTATCGGAAACACCATATATTTT. Translation: CASSRGGIGNTIYF.

The chain is built from TRBV7-2 and TRBJ1-6; D is uncertain. V lost 5 bases, J lost 6 bases, and 8 bases lay in between. Germline CDR1 reads SGHTA; CDR2 reads FQGNSA. The CDR3 extends over 13 amino acids. CDR3 nucleotides: TGTGCCAGCAGCCCAGATTCTAATTCACCCCTCCACTTT. Translating gives CASSPDSNSPLHF.

For the CDR3, the DNA is TGTGCCAGCAGTTTAGTAGCGAGAAGCTCCTACGAGCAGTACTTC. Translation: CASSLVARSSYEQYF. The chain is built from TRBV27 and TRBJ2-7, with D maybe TRBD2 (5 bases). V lost 2 bases and J lost 0, with 11 bases in between. The CDR3 consists of 15 residues. Germline assignment: CDR1 MNHEY and CDR2 SMNVEV (reference sequence).

The rearrangement uses TRBV11-3 and TRBJ2-6, with D perhaps matching TRBD1 (6 bases). Trimming took 1 base from V and 0 from J, leaving 7 bases between them. This CDR3 is 16 amino acids long. Germline CDR1 is SGHNT and CDR2 is YENEEA. CDR3 sequence reads: CASSLGDNSGANVLTF. CDR3 nucleotides: TGTGCCAGCAGCTTAGGGGACAACTCTGGGGCCAACGTCCTGACTTTC.

This sequence joins TRBV7-8 and TRBJ2-7, with TRBD2 matching over 13 bases. The CDR3 has 20 amino acids. From germline, CDR1 is SGHVS and CDR2 FQNEAQ. V was pared by 1 base and J by 4 bases, with 16 bases of the junction left unmatched. The CDR3 sequence is CASSLVGASGLAGDRYEQYF. The CDR3 nucleotides read TGTGCCAGCAGCTTAGTGGGGGCGTCAGGACTAGCGGGAGATCGGTACGAGCAGTACTTC.

V usage is TRBV6-5 and J usage is TRBJ2-2; D is unresolved. CDR3 length: 13 residues. V lost 2 bases and J 6 bases, leaving 7 bases between the germline ends. Looked up from germline, CDR1 is MNHEY and CDR2 is SVGAGI. CDR3 sequence: CASSYGRAGELFF. CDR3 DNA: TGTGCCAGCAGTTACGGGCGTGCCGGGGAGCTGTTTTTT.

The V and J genes are TRBV19 and TRBJ2-7; 8 bases fit TRBD2. The CDR3 has 16 amino acids. Losses at the gene ends were 5 bases for V and 1 base for J; bases not matched to a gene: 10. Germline values: CDR1 LNHDA, CDR2 SQIVND (reference sequence). CDR3 nucleotide sequence: TGTGCCAGTAGTTTACCCCGGGAGGGTCAGTCCTACGAGCAGTACGTC. As protein: CASSLPREGQSYEQYV.

This chain connects TRBV19 to TRBJ2-5; tentative D call: TRBD1 (5 bases). Germline CDR1 reads LNHDA; CDR2 reads SQIVND (reference sequence). With 3 bases removed from V and 0 bases from J, the gap between germline ends came to 11 bases. CDR3 length: 15 amino acids. CDR3: CASSMGPQYQETQYF. In nucleotides, the CDR3 is TGTGCCAGTAGTATGGGGCCCCAGTACCAAGAGACCCAGTACTTC.

A single count supports this clone. This rearrangement joins TRBV19 to TRBJ2-4, with D perhaps matching TRBD2 (6 bases). V was trimmed by 7 bases and J by 6 bases, leaving 16 bases between them. Per germline, CDR1 LNHDA and CDR2 SQIVND (reference sequence). The CDR3 sequence is 14 residues long. The DNA for the CDR3 is TGTGCCAGTAAAGATGGGGGACTTAGAAACATTCAGTACTTC. This gives the protein CASKDGGLRNIQYF.

V usage is TRBV7-9 and J usage is TRBJ2-3; 10 bases fit TRBD2. The CDR3 totals 17 residues. CDR1 SEHNR and CDR2 FQNEAQ come from the germline V gene (reference sequence). The V gene end was trimmed by 2 bases and the J gene end by 0 bases; junction bases not matched to a gene: 5. The CDR3 bases are TGTGCCAGCAGCTTAAGGGGACTAGCGCTAAGCACAGATACGCAGTATTTT. Protein product: CASSLRGLALSTDTQYF. The entire variable domain, with the rest obtained from reference TRBV7-9 and TRBJ2-3, is as follows: DTGVSQNPRHKITKRGQNVTFRCDPISEHNRLYWYRQTLGQGPEFLTYFQNEAQLEKSRLLSDRFSAERPKGSFSTLEIQRTEQGDSAMYLCASSLRGLALSTDTQYFGPGTRLTVL.

V is TRBV28 and J is TRBJ2-1; 10 nucleotides align to TRBD2. Germline CDR1 reads MDHEN; CDR2 reads SYDVKM. With 6 bases clipped from V and 0 bases from J, the junction kept 14 bases outside the gene matches. The CDR3 loop spans 19 amino acids. CDR3: CASSLLSGGTVSSYNEQFF. The CDR3 DNA follows: TGTGCCAGCAGCTTACTTAGCGGGGGGACCGTGAGCTCCTACAATGAGCAGTTCTTC.

The V call is TRBV3-1 (or the pseudogene TRBV3-2), the J call TRBJ2-3; D is ambiguous. Trimming left V 2 bases short and J 5 bases short, with 14 bases between. The CDR3 spans 15 residues. Germline lookup yields CDR1 LGHDT and CDR2 YNNKEL (reference sequence). This CDR3 reads CASSQFRALGDTQYF. The CDR3 DNA reads TGTGCCAGCAGCCAATTCCGAGCGCTCGGAGATACGCAGTATTTT.

Here the CDR3 reads CASSQLQTGTDTQYF. For the CDR3, the DNA is TGTGCCAGCAGCCAACTCCAAACTGGCACAGATACGCAGTATTTT. V gene TRBV3-1 (or the pseudogene TRBV3-2) combines with J gene TRBJ2-3; D is uncertain. The germline gives CDR1 LGHDT, CDR2 YNNKEL (reference sequence). V lost 2 bases to trimming and J lost 1 base, with 10 bases between them. This CDR3 region has 15 residues.

CDR3 in amino acids: CASSIRDYGYTF. CDR3 nucleotide sequence: TGTGCCAGTAGTATCCGGGACTATGGCTACACCTTC. The rearrangement joins TRBV19 to TRBJ1-2, with D hard to call. The CDR3 totals 12 residues. Deletions cut 3 bases from V and 3 bases from J, with 5 bases between. Germline CDR1 is LNHDA and CDR2 is SQIVND (reference sequence).

The chain employs TRBV7-9 and TRBJ1-1; 9 nucleotides match TRBD1. This CDR3 has 16 residues. The V segment lost 3 bases and the J segment 4 bases; nucleotides outside the gene matches: 9. Germline CDR1 reads SEHNR; CDR2 reads FQNEAQ (reference sequence). This chain's CDR3 is CASSLLRTGARTEAFF. The CDR3 coding sequence is TGTGCCAGCAGCTTGTTGAGGACAGGGGCGCGCACTGAAGCTTTCTTT.

This chain joins TRBV6-6 and TRBJ1-2, with a possible D match to TRBD1 (5 bases). The germline V gene has CDR1 MNHNY and CDR2 SVGAGI (reference sequence). The CDR3 is 15 amino acids. V was trimmed by 2 bases and J by 2 bases, leaving 12 bases between them. DNA of the CDR3: TGTGCCAGCAGTTACACGGGGGGAGTCAACTATGGCTACACCTTC. This sequence encodes CASSYTGGVNYGYTF.